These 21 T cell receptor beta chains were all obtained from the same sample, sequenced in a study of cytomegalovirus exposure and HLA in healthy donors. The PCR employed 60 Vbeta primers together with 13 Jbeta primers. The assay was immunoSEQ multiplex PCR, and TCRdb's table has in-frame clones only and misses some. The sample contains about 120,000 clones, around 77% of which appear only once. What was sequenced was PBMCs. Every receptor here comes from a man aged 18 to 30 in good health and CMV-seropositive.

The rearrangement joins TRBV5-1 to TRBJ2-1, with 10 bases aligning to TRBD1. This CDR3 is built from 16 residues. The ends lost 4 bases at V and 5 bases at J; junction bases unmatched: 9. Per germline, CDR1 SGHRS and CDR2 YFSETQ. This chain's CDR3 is CASSLNGGQGNNEQFF. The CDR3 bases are TGCGCCAGCAGCCTCAACGGGGGACAGGGGAACAATGAGCAGTTCTTC. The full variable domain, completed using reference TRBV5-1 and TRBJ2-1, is KAGVTQTPRYLIKTRGQQVTLSCSPISGHRSVSWYQQTPGQGLQFLFEYFSETQRNKGNFPGRFSGRQFSNSRSEMNVSTLELGDSALYLCASSLNGGQGNNEQFFGPGTRLTVL.

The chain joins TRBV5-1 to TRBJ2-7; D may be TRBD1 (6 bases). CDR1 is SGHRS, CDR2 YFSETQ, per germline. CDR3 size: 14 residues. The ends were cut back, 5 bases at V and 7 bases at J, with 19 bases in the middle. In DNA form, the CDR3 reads TGCGCCAGCAGAGGGGGTGAGGGATTTCGGGAGCAGTACTTC. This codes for CASRGGEGFREQYF.

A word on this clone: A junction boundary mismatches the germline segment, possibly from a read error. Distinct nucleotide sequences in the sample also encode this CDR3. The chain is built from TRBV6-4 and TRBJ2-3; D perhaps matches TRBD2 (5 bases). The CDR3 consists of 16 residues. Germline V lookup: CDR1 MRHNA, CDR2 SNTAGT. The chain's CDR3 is CASSRLARASTDTQYF. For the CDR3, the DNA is TGCGCCAGCAGTCGTCTAGCCCGGGCTAGCACAGATACGCAGTATTTT.

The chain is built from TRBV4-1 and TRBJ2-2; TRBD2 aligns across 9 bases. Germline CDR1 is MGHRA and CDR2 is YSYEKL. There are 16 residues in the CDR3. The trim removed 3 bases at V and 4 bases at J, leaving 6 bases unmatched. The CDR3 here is CASSHPSGKVTGELFF. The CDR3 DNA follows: TGCGCCAGCAGCCATCCTAGCGGGAAGGTCACCGGGGAGCTGTTTTTT.

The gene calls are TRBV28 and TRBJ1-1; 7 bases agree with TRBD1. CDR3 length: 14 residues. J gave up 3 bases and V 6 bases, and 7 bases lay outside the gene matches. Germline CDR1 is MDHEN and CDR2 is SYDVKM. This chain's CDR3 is CASRYGTAYTEAFF. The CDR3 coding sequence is TGTGCCAGCAGGTACGGGACAGCCTACACTGAAGCTTTCTTT.

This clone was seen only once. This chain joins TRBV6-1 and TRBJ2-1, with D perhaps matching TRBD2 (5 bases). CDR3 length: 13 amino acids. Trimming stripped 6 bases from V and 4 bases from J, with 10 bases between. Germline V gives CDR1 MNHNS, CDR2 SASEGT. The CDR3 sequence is CASRSRGYNEQFF. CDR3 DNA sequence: TGTGCCAGCAGGTCCCGGGGTTACAATGAGCAGTTCTTC.

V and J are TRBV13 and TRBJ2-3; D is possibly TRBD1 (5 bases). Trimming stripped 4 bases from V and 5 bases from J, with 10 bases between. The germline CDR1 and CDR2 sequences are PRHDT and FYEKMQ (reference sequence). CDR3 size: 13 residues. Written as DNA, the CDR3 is TGTGCCAGCAGCTGGCGAAGGGGAGATACGCAGTATTTT. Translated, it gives CASSWRRGDTQYF.

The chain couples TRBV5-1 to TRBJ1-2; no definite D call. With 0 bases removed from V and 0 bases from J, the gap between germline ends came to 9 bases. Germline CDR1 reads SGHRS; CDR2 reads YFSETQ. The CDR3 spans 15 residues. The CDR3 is CASSLARETNYGYTF. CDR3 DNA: TGCGCCAGCAGCTTGGCAAGGGAGACTAACTATGGCTACACCTTC.

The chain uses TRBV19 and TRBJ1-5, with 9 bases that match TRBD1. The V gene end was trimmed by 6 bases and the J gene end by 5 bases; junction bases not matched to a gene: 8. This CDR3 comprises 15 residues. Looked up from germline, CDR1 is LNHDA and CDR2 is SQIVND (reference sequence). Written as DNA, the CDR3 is TGTGCCAGTAGGATGAGGGGACAGGGCGATCAGCCCCAGCATTTT. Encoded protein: CASRMRGQGDQPQHF. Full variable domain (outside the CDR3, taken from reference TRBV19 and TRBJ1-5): DGGITQSPKYLFRKEGQNVTLSCEQNLNHDAMYWYRQDPGQGLRLIYYSQIVNDFQKGDIAEGYSVSREKKESFPLTVTSAQKNPTAFYLCASRMRGQGDQPQHFGDGTRLSIL.

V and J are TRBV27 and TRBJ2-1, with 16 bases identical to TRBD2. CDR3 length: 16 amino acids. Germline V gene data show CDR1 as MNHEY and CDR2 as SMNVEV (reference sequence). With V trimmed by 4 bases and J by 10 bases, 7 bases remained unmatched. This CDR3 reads CASSWGLAGGLREQFF. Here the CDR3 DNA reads TGTGCCAGCAGTTGGGGACTAGCGGGGGGGCTACGGGAGCAGTTCTTC.

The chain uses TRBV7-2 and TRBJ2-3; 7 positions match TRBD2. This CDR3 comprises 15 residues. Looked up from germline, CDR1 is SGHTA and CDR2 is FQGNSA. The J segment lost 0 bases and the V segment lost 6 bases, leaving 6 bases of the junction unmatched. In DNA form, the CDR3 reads TGTGCCAGCAGGTCATCTAGCGGAAGCACAGATACGCAGTATTTT. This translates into CASRSSSGSTDTQYF.

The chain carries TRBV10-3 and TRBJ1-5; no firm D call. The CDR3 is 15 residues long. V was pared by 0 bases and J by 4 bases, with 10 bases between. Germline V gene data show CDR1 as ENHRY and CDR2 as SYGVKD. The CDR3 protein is CAISESSSGNQPQHF. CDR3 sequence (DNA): TGTGCCATCAGTGAGTCGTCCTCCGGGAATCAGCCCCAGCATTTT.

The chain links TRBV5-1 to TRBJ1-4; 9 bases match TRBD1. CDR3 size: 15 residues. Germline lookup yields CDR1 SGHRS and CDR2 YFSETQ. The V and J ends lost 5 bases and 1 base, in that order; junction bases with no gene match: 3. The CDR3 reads CASRQGQGTNEKLFF. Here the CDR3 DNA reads TGCGCCAGCAGGCAGGGACAGGGAACTAATGAAAAACTGTTTTTT.

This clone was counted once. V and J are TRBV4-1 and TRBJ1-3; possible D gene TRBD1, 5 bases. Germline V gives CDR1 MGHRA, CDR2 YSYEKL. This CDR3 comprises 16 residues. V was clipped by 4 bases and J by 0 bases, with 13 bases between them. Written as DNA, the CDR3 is TGCGCCAGCAGCCTGATACAGGTCGGCTCTGGAAACACCATATATTTT. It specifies CASSLIQVGSGNTIYF.

CDR3 in amino acids: CASTLMGQATYEQYF. CDR3 DNA sequence: TGCGCCAGCACCTTAATGGGGCAGGCCACCTACGAGCAGTACTTC. The chain is built from TRBV5-1 and TRBJ2-7, with D possibly being TRBD1 (5 bases). This CDR3 is 15 amino acids long. The germline V and J ends were trimmed by 6 bases and 2 bases, with 18 bases remaining between them. The germline CDR1 and CDR2 sequences are SGHRS and YFSETQ.

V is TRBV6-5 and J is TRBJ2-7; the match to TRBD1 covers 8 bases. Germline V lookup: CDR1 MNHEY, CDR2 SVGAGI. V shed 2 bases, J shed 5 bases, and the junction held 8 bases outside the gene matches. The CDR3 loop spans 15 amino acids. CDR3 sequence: CASSYPTGGINEQYF. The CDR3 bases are TGTGCCAGCAGTTACCCTACAGGGGGTATCAACGAGCAGTACTTC.

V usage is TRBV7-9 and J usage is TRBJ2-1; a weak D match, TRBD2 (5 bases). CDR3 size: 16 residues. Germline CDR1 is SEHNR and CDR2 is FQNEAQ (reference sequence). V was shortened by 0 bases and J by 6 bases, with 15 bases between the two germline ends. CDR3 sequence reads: CASSLAEAGVSNEQFF. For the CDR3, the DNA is TGTGCCAGCAGCTTAGCAGAGGCGGGTGTTTCCAATGAGCAGTTCTTC.

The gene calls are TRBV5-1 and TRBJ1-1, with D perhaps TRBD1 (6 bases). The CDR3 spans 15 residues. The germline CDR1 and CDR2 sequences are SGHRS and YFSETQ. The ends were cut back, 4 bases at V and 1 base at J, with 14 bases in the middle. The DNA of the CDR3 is TGCGCCAGCAGCCTCCCCCGGACAGAGAACACTGAAGCTTTCTTT. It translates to CASSLPRTENTEAFF.

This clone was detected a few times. CDR3 sequence reads: CASSMDGGFTEAFF. CDR3 in DNA: TGTGCCAGTAGTATGGATGGCGGATTCACTGAAGCTTTCTTT. The V gene is TRBV19, the J gene TRBJ1-1; D is uncertain. Germline V gene lookup returns CDR1 LNHDA and CDR2 SQIVND (reference sequence). Trimming took 3 bases from V and 4 from J, leaving 12 bases between them. CDR3 length equals 14 residues.

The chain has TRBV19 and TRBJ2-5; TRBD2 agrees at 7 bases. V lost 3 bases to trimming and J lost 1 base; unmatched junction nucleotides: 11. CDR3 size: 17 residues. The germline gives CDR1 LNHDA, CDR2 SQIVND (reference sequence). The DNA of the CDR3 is TGTGCCAGTAGTATGCTCGGGGGGAAAACATTCCAAGAGACCCAGTACTTC. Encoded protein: CASSMLGGKTFQETQYF. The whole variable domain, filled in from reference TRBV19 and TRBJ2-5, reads DGGITQSPKYLFRKEGQNVTLSCEQNLNHDAMYWYRQDPGQGLRLIYYSQIVNDFQKGDIAEGYSVSREKKESFPLTVTSAQKNPTAFYLCASSMLGGKTFQETQYFGPGTRLLVL.

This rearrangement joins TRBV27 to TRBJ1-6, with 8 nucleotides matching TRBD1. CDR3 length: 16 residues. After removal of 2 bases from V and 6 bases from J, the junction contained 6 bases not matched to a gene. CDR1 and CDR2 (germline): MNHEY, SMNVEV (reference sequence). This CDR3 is CASSLAQGAVNSPLHF. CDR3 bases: TGTGCCAGCAGTTTAGCCCAGGGGGCTGTTAATTCACCCCTCCACTTT.